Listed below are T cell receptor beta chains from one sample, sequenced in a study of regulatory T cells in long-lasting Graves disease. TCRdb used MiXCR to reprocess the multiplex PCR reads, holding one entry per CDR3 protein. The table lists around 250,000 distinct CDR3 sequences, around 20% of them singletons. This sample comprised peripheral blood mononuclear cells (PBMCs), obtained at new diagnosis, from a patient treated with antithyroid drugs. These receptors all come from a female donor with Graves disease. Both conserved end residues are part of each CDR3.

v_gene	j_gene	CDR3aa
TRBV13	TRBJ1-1	CASSLAGMAEAFF
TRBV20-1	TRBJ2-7	CSARDADSPYEQYF
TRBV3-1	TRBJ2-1	CASSQVSFGEQFF
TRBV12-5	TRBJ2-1	CASGRGLAGGRDEQFF
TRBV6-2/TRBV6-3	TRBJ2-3	CASSATEGIADTQYF
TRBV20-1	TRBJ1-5	CSARFEGGNQPQHF
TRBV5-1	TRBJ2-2	CASSQELGDTNTGELFF
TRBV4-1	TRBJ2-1	CASSQTGTGGRYEQFF
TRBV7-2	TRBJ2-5	CASRKLAGQETQYF
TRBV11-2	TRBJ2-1	CASSSVPSNEQFF
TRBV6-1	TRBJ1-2	CASSEHAVGQGINYGYTF
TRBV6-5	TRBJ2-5	CASSYSGGGETQYF
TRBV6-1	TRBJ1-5	CASTAPGNGEPQHF
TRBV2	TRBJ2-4	CASSEESGAKNIQYF
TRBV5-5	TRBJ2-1	CASSTSGSSYNEQFF
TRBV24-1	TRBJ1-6	CATSIAGGGPLHF
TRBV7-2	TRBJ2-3	CASSLEVRDATQYF
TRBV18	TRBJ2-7	CASSPPTRDYEQYF
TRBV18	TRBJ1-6	CASSPPGYRGNSPLHF
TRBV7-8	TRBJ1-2	CASSQAANYGYTF
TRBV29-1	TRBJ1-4	CSVSQGDEKLFF
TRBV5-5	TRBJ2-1	CASSLVVNEQFF
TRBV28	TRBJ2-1	CASSLKRYSSYNEQFF
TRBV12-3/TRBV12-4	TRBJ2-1	CASSRPRGPIDEQFF